What follows are 2 T cell receptor beta chains derived from one specimen sequenced in a study of glioma-infiltrating T cells. The iRepertoire nested amplicon-rescue multiplex PCR amplified TCR alpha and beta CDR3s from RNA. TCRdb independently ran MiXCR on the multiplex PCR reads; one entry per CDR3 protein. Of roughly 190,000 distinct CDR3 sequences listed, around 30% are singletons. Sequencing used glioma tissue, nonneoplastic brain tissue, or PBMCs (not recorded which). All receptors come from a human donor with low-grade glioma or glioblastoma, undergoing nonglioma brain surgery, or in good health (not recorded which).

A word on this clonotype: A much more abundant neighbour one base away suggests this may be a read error. This chain uses TRBV19 with TRBJ2-3; no firm D call. This CDR3 has 14 residues. Germline lookup yields CDR1 LNHDA and CDR2 SQIVND (reference sequence). The DNA for the CDR3 is TGTGCCAGTACAGGTGGGCGGATCACAGATAAGCAGTATTTT. Its protein is CASTGGRITDKQYF.

This clonotype was counted many times. The V call is TRBV7-6, the J call TRBJ2-7; possible D gene TRBD2, 6 bases. The V end was cut by 5 bases, the J end by 4 bases, with 18 bases between. The CDR3 has 15 amino acids. Germline values: CDR1 SGHVS, CDR2 FNYEAQ. The CDR3 spells CASSPGSSGLYEQYF. CDR3 nucleotides: TGTGCCAGCAGCCCCGGGAGTAGCGGTCTATACGAGCAGTACTTC.